This is a list of T cell receptor beta chains from one sample in a study of blood T cell repertoires in COVID-19. TCRdb's table, derived via immunoSEQ multiplex PCR, lists solely in-frame clones and lacks some. The data contain approximately 320,000 clones, over 85% of them singletons. The sequenced sample was peripheral blood. These receptors came from a woman aged 25 to 39 with COVID-19, enrolled during active disease. Both conserved end residues are part of each CDR3. D genes are given only for firm matches. Part of the rows lack a size; the others show once, few, many or a class for expanded clones.

J gene: TRBJ1-6
clone size: NA
V gene: TRBV19
D gene: NA
CDR3 DNA: TGTGCCAGTACCCCCCGGAGGGTGGGTTCACCCCTCCACTTT
CDR3 protein: CASTPRRVGSPLHF

J gene: TRBJ1-5
clone size: few
V gene: TRBV3-1/TRBV3-2
D gene: NA
CDR3 DNA: TGTGCCAGCAGCCAAGATAGTTGGAGACAGCCCCAGCATTTT
CDR3 protein: CASSQDSWRQPQHF

J gene: TRBJ1-5
clone size: many
V gene: TRBV6-5
D gene: NA
CDR3 DNA: TGTGCCAGCAGCGACACCTTCAATCAGCCCCAGCATTTT
CDR3 protein: CASSDTFNQPQHF

J gene: TRBJ1-1
clone size: NA
V gene: TRBV2
D gene: NA
CDR3 DNA: TGTGCCAGCAGTGGAACACCTAACACTGAAGCTTTCTTT
CDR3 protein: CASSGTPNTEAFF

J gene: TRBJ2-1
clone size: NA
V gene: TRBV6-5
D gene: TRBD1
CDR3 DNA: TGTGCCACCGATGTGGGAGGACAGGGGTACAATGAGCAGTTCTTC
CDR3 protein: CATDVGGQGYNEQFF

J gene: TRBJ2-2
clone size: NA
V gene: TRBV14
D gene: NA
CDR3 DNA: TGTGCCAGCAGCCAAGAGTGGGCGCGCACCGGGGAGCTGTTTTTT
CDR3 protein: CASSQEWARTGELFF

J gene: TRBJ1-2
clone size: NA
V gene: TRBV6-2/TRBV6-3
D gene: TRBD1
CDR3 DNA: TGTGCCAGCAGTGCCGGACAGGTCTATGGCTACACCTTC
CDR3 protein: CASSAGQVYGYTF

J gene: TRBJ2-3
clone size: NA
V gene: TRBV5-4
D gene: NA
CDR3 DNA: TGTGCCAGCAGCTTGGGGGCGTCGAGCACAGATACGCAGTATTTT
CDR3 protein: CASSLGASSTDTQYF

J gene: TRBJ2-1
clone size: NA
V gene: TRBV19
D gene: NA
CDR3 DNA: TGTGCCAGTAGTATCTCTATCGACAATGAGCAGTTCTTC
CDR3 protein: CASSISIDNEQFF

J gene: TRBJ1-5
clone size: NA
V gene: TRBV19
D gene: NA
CDR3 DNA: TGTGCCAGTAGCGAGGGTGGCAATCAGCCCCAGCATTTT
CDR3 protein: CASSEGGNQPQHF

J gene: TRBJ1-2
clone size: NA
V gene: TRBV5-1
D gene: NA
CDR3 DNA: TGCGCCAGCAGCAGACAGGAGACCTCCTATGGCTACACCTTC
CDR3 protein: CASSRQETSYGYTF

J gene: TRBJ2-3
clone size: NA
V gene: TRBV10-1
D gene: NA
CDR3 DNA: TGCGCCAGCAGTACTCTTGTGGCAGATACGCAGTATTTT
CDR3 protein: CASSTLVADTQYF

J gene: TRBJ1-5
clone size: NA
V gene: TRBV7-6
D gene: TRBD1
CDR3 DNA: TGTGCCAGCAGCCCAGGGGGCCGAAATCAGCCCCAGCATTTT
CDR3 protein: CASSPGGRNQPQHF

J gene: TRBJ2-3
clone size: NA
V gene: TRBV5-1
D gene: TRBD2
CDR3 DNA: TGCGCCAGCACAGCGGGGGGCCCCGCCACAGATACGCAGTATTTT
CDR3 protein: CASTAGGPATDTQYF

J gene: TRBJ2-1
clone size: NA
V gene: TRBV19
D gene: TRBD2
CDR3 DNA: TGTGCCAGTAGTACGCGGGGGACTAGCCGCGTGGATGAGCAGTTCTTC
CDR3 protein: CASSTRGTSRVDEQFF